The TCR beta chain under discussion was sequenced for a study of OX40 agonist ivuxolimab in advanced cancers. Overall study: The study gave patients intravenous ivuxolimab at 0.01 to 10 mg/kg every 2 weeks. Study conclusions and caveats: A proportion of nonresponders additionally exhibited low normalized T-cell clonal expansion.

CDR1 SGHAT and CDR2 FQNNGV come from the germline V gene. The V gene lost 5 bases and the J gene lost 3 bases, with 4 bases spanning the gap. CDR3 length equals 11 residues. Here immunoSEQ multiplex PCR was the method, and the copy in TCRdb shows in-frame clones only, minus some. The sample carries 65,000 to 80,000 clones, about 89% recorded once. Turning to this clone: Its antigen is not known.

The specimen comprised CD4+ or CD8+ T cells sorted from blood, sampled in a trial of the OX40 agonist ivuxolimab. The sequence came from an adult with an advanced solid tumor such as melanoma, head and neck, liver or kidney cancer. This chain joins TRBV11-2 and TRBJ1-1; D is undetermined. The CDR3 nucleotides read TGTGCCAGCAGCCCACACACTGAAGCTTTCTTT. Translating it yields CASSPHTEAFF.